These 11 T cell receptor beta chains came from one sample sequenced in a study of early T cells in non-severe SARS-CoV-2 infection. TCRdb redid the calling of the 5' RACE reads with MiXCR, one entry per CDR3 protein. The table has around 52,000 distinct CDR3 sequences, around an eighth seen once. Sequencing input: whole blood. The receptors here all came from an adult who was a healthcare worker with PCR-confirmed SARS-CoV-2 infection or an uninfected control (not recorded which).

This clonotype was found a few times. V and J are TRBV28 and TRBJ2-5; maybe TRBD2 (5 bases). The germline CDR1 and CDR2 sequences are MDHEN and SYDVKM. V gave up 8 bases and J gave up 6 bases, with 10 bases separating them. CDR3 length: 11 amino acids. CDR3 sequence (DNA): TGTGCCAGCCTCGGGGAGAAGACCCAGTACTTC. It translates to CASLGEKTQYF.

The table lists this clonotype with a few counts. V and J are TRBV11-2 and TRBJ1-1, with 12 bases lining up with TRBD1. Germline CDR1 and CDR2: SGHAT and FQNNGV. This CDR3 contains 16 residues. V shed 5 bases and J 1 base; nucleotides not matched to a gene: 5. The CDR3 DNA reads as TGTGCCAGCAGCCGGGGACAGGGGGCCCCGAACACTGAAGCTTTCTTT. Amino acid sequence: CASSRGQGAPNTEAFF.

J is TRBJ2-7 and V is TRBV20-1, with 8 bases aligning to TRBD2. Trimming removed 0 bases from V and 0 bases from J; junction bases left unmatched: 4. Germline V gives CDR1 DFQATT, CDR2 SNEGSKA (reference sequence). This CDR3 spans 15 amino acids. The CDR3: CSARDRLAGSYEQYF. The CDR3 nucleotides read TGCAGTGCTAGAGATAGGCTAGCGGGCTCCTACGAGCAGTACTTC.

This clonotype was detected many times. V usage is TRBV5-1 and J usage is TRBJ2-5; the D call may be TRBD1 or TRBD2 (5 bases each). Germline V gene lookup returns CDR1 SGHRS and CDR2 YFSETQ. The CDR3 has 14 residues. V was shortened by 0 bases and J by 0 bases, with 6 bases between the two germline ends. Here the CDR3 reads CASSLVGDQETQYF. CDR3 DNA sequence: TGCGCCAGCAGCTTGGTGGGGGACCAAGAGACCCAGTACTTC.

V and J are TRBV6-1 and TRBJ2-3; 10 bases match TRBD2. Trimming took 7 bases from V and 4 from J; bases not matched to a gene: 8. Germline CDR1 MNHNS, CDR2 SASEGT. This CDR3 has 15 residues. DNA for the CDR3: TGTGCCAGCACTTCCACTAGCGGGGTGCCAGATACGCAGTATTTT. Its protein is CASTSTSGVPDTQYF.

This clonotype was recorded at least ten times. The genes are TRBV18 and TRBJ1-2, with 8 bases that match TRBD1. The CDR3 runs to 16 residues. V shed 5 bases and J 4 bases; nucleotides not matched to a gene: 12. Germline V lookup: CDR1 KGHSH, CDR2 LQKENI. The CDR3 DNA follows: TGTGCCAGCTCATCCGGGACAGGCCCTCGCGGCTATGGCTACACCTTC. Translation gives CASSSGTGPRGYGYTF.

The chain carries TRBV29-1 and TRBJ2-1; D may be TRBD2 (5 bases). The CDR3 covers 14 residues. V shed 4 bases and J shed 4 bases, with 14 bases lying between them. CDR1 is SQVTM, CDR2 ANQGSEA, per germline. As DNA, the CDR3 is TGCAGCGTTGGAGCCCGGGGTCCGTACAATGAGCAGTTCTTC. Translating gives CSVGARGPYNEQFF.

This clonotype has ten or more counts. In DNA, the CDR3 is TGTGCCAGCAGCGCAGGACAGGGAGGGAACACTGAAGCTTTCTTT. It is translated as CASSAGQGGNTEAFF. This chain connects TRBV7-6 to TRBJ1-1, with TRBD1 matching over 8 bases. V trimming: 5 bases; J trimming: 1 base; junction bases outside the gene matches: 6. Germline lookup yields CDR1 SGHVS and CDR2 FNYEAQ. The CDR3 extends over 15 amino acids.

This clonotype has a count of ten or more. The V and J genes are TRBV14 and TRBJ1-2, with D possibly being TRBD1 (6 bases). Per the germline V gene, CDR1 is SGHDN and CDR2 is FVKESK. This CDR3 comprises 14 residues. With 6 bases removed from V and 4 bases from J, the gap between germline ends came to 15 bases. Here the CDR3 DNA reads TGTGCCAGCAGTCCCGGACAGAATCTCTATGGCTACACCTTC. The encoded protein is CASSPGQNLYGYTF.

In this sample, this clonotype turned up a few times. This chain uses TRBV3-1 with TRBJ1-1, with a weak D call TRBD1 (5 bases). V lost 5 bases to trimming and J lost 0 bases, with 13 bases between them. There are 15 residues in the CDR3. In germline, CDR1 is LGHDT, CDR2 YNNKEL (reference sequence). The DNA for the CDR3 is TGTGCCAGCAGCACCCGACAGTTCATGAACACTGAAGCTTTCTTT. Encoded protein: CASSTRQFMNTEAFF.

This clonotype was counted ten times or more. The chain employs TRBV19 and TRBJ2-3, with a weak D call TRBD2 (7 bases). The germline gives CDR1 LNHDA, CDR2 SQIVND (reference sequence). The V and J ends lost 6 bases and 1 base respectively, with 8 bases between them. The CDR3 has 13 amino acids. The CDR3 loop is CASSGGRTDTQYF. In nucleotides, the CDR3 is TGTGCCAGTAGCGGGGGGCGCACAGATACGCAGTATTTT.